This T cell receptor (beta chain) comes out of a study of T cells of healthy individuals. J was trimmed by 2 bases and V by 5 bases; bases with no gene match: 6. The CDR3 length is 15 residues. CDR1 and CDR2 from the germline V gene are SGHTA and FQGTGA. TCRdb itself ran the 5' RACE reads through MiXCR, one entry per CDR3 protein. This table holds more than 60,000 distinct CDR3 sequences, roughly 17% found once. This chain links TRBV7-3 with TRBJ2-3; 8 positions match TRBD2. This clonotype was sampled from a human donor in good health. CDR3 sequence (DNA): TGTGCCAGCAGCCTCGGGACTAGAAACACAGATACGCAGTATTTT. Translated, it gives CASSLGTRNTDTQYF.